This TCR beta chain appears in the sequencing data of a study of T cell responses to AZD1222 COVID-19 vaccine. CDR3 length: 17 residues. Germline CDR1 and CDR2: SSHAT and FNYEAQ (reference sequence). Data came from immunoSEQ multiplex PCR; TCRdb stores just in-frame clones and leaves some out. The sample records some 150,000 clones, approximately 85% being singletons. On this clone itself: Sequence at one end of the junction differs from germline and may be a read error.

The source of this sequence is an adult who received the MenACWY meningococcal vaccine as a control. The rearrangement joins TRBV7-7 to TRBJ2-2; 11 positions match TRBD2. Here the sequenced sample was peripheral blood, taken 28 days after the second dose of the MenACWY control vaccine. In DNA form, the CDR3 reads TGTGCTAGCAGCTTAGTTAGCGGGAGGGCCGGCACCGGGGAGCTGTTTTTT. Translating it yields CASSLVSGRAGTGELFF.